A single sample gave rise to the 5 T cell receptor beta chains below, sequenced in a study of T cell clonality in common variable immunodeficiency. The antigens of these receptors remain unknown. The repertoire was sequenced with immunoSEQ multiplex PCR; TCRdb's copy has only in-frame clones and lacks some. Its clone listing holds over 15,000 clones. Regarding the study as a whole: Fewer deletions and N-nucleotide insertions were reportedly seen in common variable immunodeficiency TCR beta sequences.

The source material was peripheral blood mononuclear cells. The receptors stem from a human donor with common variable immunodeficiency.

Remarks on this clone: The read finishes 3 residues shy of the CDR3 end, and the germline J gene is used to complete it. The chain carries TRBV30 and TRBJ1-6; D gene ambiguous. Germline V gene lookup returns CDR1 GTSNPN and CDR2 SVGIG (reference sequence). The CDR3 runs to 16 residues. The V gene lost 1 base and the J gene lost 0 bases, with 10 bases spanning the gap. CDR3 amino acids: CAWSGSGSSYNSPLHF. CDR3 DNA, as far as it was read: TGTGCCTGGAGTGGGAGCGGGAGCTCCTATAATTCACCC.

As regards this clone: The read ends 3 residues shy of where the CDR3 ends; the end is completed using the germline J gene. The J gene is TRBJ2-3, the V gene TRBV6-1, with D tentatively TRBD1 (6 bases). Per germline, CDR1 MNHNS and CDR2 SASEGT. Trimming took 3 bases from V and 3 from J, leaving 13 bases between them. The CDR3 runs to 15 residues. The covered CDR3 bases are TGTGCCAGCAGTGATCTTAAACAGGGTACAGATACG. Its translation: CASSDLKQGTDT. The full-length CDR3 reads as CASSDLKQGTDTQYF.

About this clone: With the read ending 3 residues before the CDR3 end, the germline J gene is used to fill in that end. The rearrangement joins TRBV7-8 to TRBJ2-2; tentative D call: TRBD1 (6 bases). Germline CDR1 and CDR2: SGHVS and FQNEAQ. The CDR3 length is 17 residues. Deletions cut 1 base from V and 0 bases from J, with 12 bases between. Partial CDR3 DNA: TGTGCCAGCAGCTTAGGGGGGCAAGCCTCGAACACCGGGGAG. Amino acids: CASSLGGQASNTGE. The complete CDR3 sequence is CASSLGGQASNTGELFF. The full variable domain, rest sourced from reference TRBV7-8 and TRBJ2-2, is GAGVSQSPRYKVAKRGQDVALRCDPISGHVSLFWYQQALGQGPEFLTYFQNEAQLDKSGLPSDRFFAERPEGSVSTLKIQRTQQEDSAVYLCASSLGGQASNTGELFFGEGSRLTVL.

In regard to this clone: The read gets to within 3 residues of the CDR3 end, and the germline J gene fills in the rest. The chain is built from TRBV19 and TRBJ2-3; 7 nucleotides line up with TRBD1. The CDR3 length is 15 residues. Germline V gene data show CDR1 as LNHDA and CDR2 as SQIVND (reference sequence). The junction had 4 bases not matched to a gene; V was cut back by 1 base and J by 3 bases. CDR3 loop: CASSIGQGPTDTQYF. The covered CDR3 bases are TGTGCCAGTAGTATAGGACAGGGTCCAACAGATACG.

This clone ranks as medium-sized (0.01 to 0.1%) in terms of frequency. The missing CDR3 end, 3 residues past where the read stops, is filled in from the germline J gene. The genes are TRBV14 and TRBJ2-3; 9 bases are a match to TRBD2. The CDR3 covers 19 residues. With V trimmed by 0 bases and J by 6 bases, 16 bases remained unmatched. CDR1 SGHDN and CDR2 FVKESK come from the germline V gene. The covered CDR3 bases are TGTGCCAGCAGCCAAGATTGGCACGCGGGAGGGCGCACGGGGGATACG. It is translated as CASSQDWHAGGRTGDT. The entire CDR3 protein reads CASSQDWHAGGRTGDTQYF.